This entry lists 32 T cell receptor beta chains sequenced from one sample in a study of T cells in Graves' hyperthyroidism and ophthalmopathy. Amplification of TCR beta CDR3 regions was performed using RNA transcripts as template. A first-round RT-PCR of the TCR CDR3 used the HTBI primer set. From the multiplex PCR reads, TCRdb called clonotypes with MiXCR, one entry per CDR3 protein. The sample has 450,000 to 500,000 distinct CDR3 sequences, about 22% seen once; the top ten hold roughly 49%. The sample consisted of blood. The source of these receptors is a woman between 70 and 85 years old with Graves' ophthalmopathy.

The sample holds a few counts of this clonotype. The genes are TRBV4-1 and TRBJ2-5, with D possibly matching TRBD2 (7 bases). This CDR3 contains 15 residues. CDR1 MGHRA and CDR2 YSYEKL come from the germline V gene. Trimming removed 2 bases at V and 5 bases at J, with 15 bases between. CDR3 sequence (DNA): TGCGCCAGCAGCCAAACCCCGGGGGGCTGGGAGACCCAGTACTTC. It specifies CASSQTPGGWETQYF.

This clonotype has more than one count but fewer than ten. The rearrangement uses TRBV6-1 and TRBJ2-1; tentatively, D is TRBD1 (5 bases). The germline V gene has CDR1 MNHNS and CDR2 SASEGT. Trimming stripped 6 bases from V and 9 bases from J, with 15 bases between. There are 13 residues in the CDR3. The CDR3 DNA follows: TGTGCCAGCAGCCGAAGGGGCATCGGTGAGCAGTTCTTC. This sequence encodes CASSRRGIGEQFF.

This rearrangement joins TRBV3-1 to TRBJ2-7; D gene unclear. Germline CDR1 and CDR2: LGHDT and YNNKEL (reference sequence). V was trimmed by 0 bases and J by 4 bases, leaving 7 bases between them. The CDR3 sequence is 13 residues long. The CDR3: CASSQERIYEQYF. The CDR3 DNA reads TGTGCCAGCAGCCAAGAGAGGATATACGAGCAGTACTTC.

V and J are TRBV7-6 and TRBJ2-7; TRBD2 matches 8 bases. Germline assignment: CDR1 SGHVS and CDR2 FNYEAQ. The CDR3 runs to 17 residues. V was clipped by 1 base and J by 3 bases; unmatched bases: 11. CDR3 DNA sequence: TGTGCCAGCAGCTTAGGTGTTGAGCGGGAGTTTCTCTACGAGCAGTACTTC. It is translated as CASSLGVEREFLYEQYF.

In its sample, this clonotype was seen many times. V is TRBV12-3 or TRBV12-4 and J is TRBJ1-1, with a weak D call TRBD1 (5 bases). This CDR3 spans 14 amino acids. V gave up 5 bases and J gave up 5 bases, with 15 bases separating them. CDR3 nucleotides: TGTGCCAGCAGTATGCCCAGGGTGAGGACTGAAGCTTTCTTT. Its protein product is CASSMPRVRTEAFF.

This clonotype has a count of ten or more. The chain links TRBV12-3 or TRBV12-4 to TRBJ2-2; TRBD1 matches at 8 bases. The CDR3 runs to 15 residues. J was trimmed by 6 bases and V by 4 bases; bases with no gene match: 7. The DNA for the CDR3 is TGTGCCAGCAGTTCCGGACAGGGTTTGGCCGGGGAGCTGTTTTTT. Translation: CASSSGQGLAGELFF.

The chain couples TRBV18 to TRBJ2-3; D tentatively fits TRBD1 or TRBD2 (5 bases each). The germline gives CDR1 KGHSH, CDR2 LQKENI. The length of the CDR3 is 14 residues. The V gene lost 4 bases and the J gene lost 4 bases, with 12 bases spanning the gap. CDR3 region: CASSREKGPDTQYF. The CDR3 DNA is TGTGCCAGCTCACGGGAGAAGGGACCAGATACGCAGTATTTT. Drawing the rest from reference TRBV18 and TRBJ2-3, the complete variable domain is NAGVMQNPRHLVRRRGQEARLRCSPMKGHSHVYWYRQLPEEGLKFMVYLQKENIIDESGMPKERFSAEFPKEGPSILRIQQVVRGDSAAYFCASSREKGPDTQYFGPGTRLTVL.

The chain recombines TRBV9 with TRBJ2-7, with 9 bases that match TRBD2. The V and J ends lost 0 bases and 6 bases, in that order; junction bases with no gene match: 10. Germline V gene sequence: CDR1 SGDLS, CDR2 YYNGEE. This CDR3 is 16 amino acids long. The CDR3 DNA sequence: TGTGCCAGCAGCGTAGCGGGTAGCGGGAGTAGGGTCGAGCAGTACTTC. Protein: CASSVAGSGSRVEQYF.

This clonotype has at least ten counts. The gene calls are TRBV12-3 or TRBV12-4 and TRBJ2-1; D is unresolved. V was pared by 6 bases and J by 9 bases, with 27 bases between. The CDR3 has 17 residues. The CDR3 bases are TGTGCCAGCAGCCCCCCAGGTGCCCGCCACCCCCCCGGTGAGCAGTTCTTC. Residues: CASSPPGARHPPGEQFF.

The sample holds many counts of this clonotype. V and J are TRBV20-1 and TRBJ2-2; TRBD1 agrees at 7 bases. The J segment lost 8 bases and the V segment lost 4 bases, leaving 7 bases of the junction unmatched. CDR1 DFQATT and CDR2 SNEGSKA come from the germline V gene (reference sequence). The CDR3 runs to 13 residues. This chain's CDR3 is CSATPTGYGELFF. For the CDR3, the DNA is TGCAGTGCTACCCCGACAGGGTATGGGGAGCTGTTTTTT.

This chain connects TRBV5-1 to TRBJ2-1, with 7 bases fitting TRBD2. This CDR3 comprises 17 residues. V lost 0 bases to trimming and J lost 7 bases; unmatched junction nucleotides: 13. Germline CDR1 reads SGHRS; CDR2 reads YFSETQ. The CDR3 DNA sequence: TGCGCCAGCAGCTTGGCGCCCCTAGCGGCTGGGGGGAATGAGCAGTTCTTC. Translation: CASSLAPLAAGGNEQFF.

The table lists this clonotype with many counts. The rearrangement joins TRBV12-3 or TRBV12-4 to TRBJ2-1; 10 positions match TRBD2. V lost 0 bases to trimming and J lost 5 bases; unmatched junction nucleotides: 1. The CDR3 sequence is 15 residues long. The CDR3 region has the DNA TGTGCCAGCAGTTTAGCTCTAGCGGGGGACAATGAGCAGTTCTTC. Translation: CASSLALAGDNEQFF.

Only a few counts were recorded for this clonotype. The V and J genes are TRBV3-1 and TRBJ2-5; D remains unclear. Trimming left V 3 bases short and J 1 base short, with 9 bases between. The CDR3 is 14 residues long. Germline V gene lookup returns CDR1 LGHDT and CDR2 YNNKEL (reference sequence). The CDR3: CASSQGRPQETQYF. In nucleotides, the CDR3 is TGTGCCAGCAGCCAGGGCAGGCCCCAAGAGACCCAGTACTTC.

This chain connects TRBV10-3 to TRBJ2-1; D unresolved. CDR3 size: 13 residues. V lost 4 bases and J lost 6, with 10 bases in between. The germline V gene has CDR1 ENHRY and CDR2 SYGVKD. CDR3 sequence reads: CAISGVAGNEQFF. Written as DNA, the CDR3 is TGTGCCATCAGTGGGGTAGCAGGCAATGAGCAGTTCTTC.

A single count supports this clonotype. This clone may be a read error of a much larger clone one base away. This sequence joins TRBV28 and TRBJ1-6; D is possibly TRBD1 (5 bases). Trimming pared 1 base from V and 9 bases from J, leaving 10 bases between. CDR1 MDHEN and CDR2 SYDVKM come from the germline V gene. The CDR3 is made up of 14 amino acids. CDR3 in amino acids: CASSLLQERSPLHF. The CDR3 DNA reads TGTGCCAGCAGTTTATTACAGGAGCGTTCACCCCTCCACTTT.

This clonotype was picked up a small number of times. This chain joins TRBV6-1 and TRBJ2-5; no clear D. The V gene lost 5 bases and the J gene lost 7 bases, with 23 bases spanning the gap. The CDR3 covers 16 residues. The germline gives CDR1 MNHNS, CDR2 SASEGT. The CDR3 bases are TGTGCCAGCAGTTCCCAGGACGGCCGTCAGATGAGGACCCAGTACTTC. Translation: CASSSQDGRQMRTQYF.

The chain recombines TRBV7-9 with TRBJ2-1, with 12 nucleotides matching TRBD2. J lost 2 bases, V lost 5 bases, and 13 bases had no gene match. This CDR3 contains 19 residues. CDR1 and CDR2 (germline): SEHNR, FQNEAQ (reference sequence). The DNA of the CDR3 is TGTGCCAGCAGCCTTGCGACTAGCGGGAGCGATGTCGCCTACAATGAGCAGTTCTTC. It is translated as CASSLATSGSDVAYNEQFF. Full variable domain (outside the CDR3, taken from reference TRBV7-9 and TRBJ2-1): DTGVSQNPRHKITKRGQNVTFRCDPISEHNRLYWYRQTLGQGPEFLTYFQNEAQLEKSRLLSDRFSAERPKGSFSTLEIQRTEQGDSAMYLCASSLATSGSDVAYNEQFFGPGTRLTVL.

There are many counts of this clonotype. This chain uses TRBV20-1 with TRBJ1-4; D unclear. The CDR3 contains 13 residues. V lost 3 bases and J lost 11, with 16 bases in between. Germline-derived CDR1 and CDR2 are DFQATT and SNEGSKA (reference sequence). CDR3 nucleotides: TGCAGTGCTAGTAGGGCCCAGCCTGGGAAACTGTTTTTT. Residues: CSASRAQPGKLFF.

This clonotype was seen a handful of times. The chain carries TRBV28 and TRBJ2-5; 7 bases are shared with TRBD2. The CDR3 is made up of 12 amino acids. Losses at the gene ends were 7 bases for V and 5 bases for J; bases not matched to a gene: 4. CDR1 and CDR2 from the germline V gene are MDHEN and SYDVKM. CDR3 amino acids: CASMSGTETQYF. CDR3 bases: TGTGCCAGCATGAGCGGGACGGAGACCCAGTACTTC.

In this sample, this clonotype turned up a few times. The J gene is TRBJ1-3, the V gene TRBV28; the D gene is possibly TRBD1 (6 bases). Germline lookup yields CDR1 MDHEN and CDR2 SYDVKM. V lost 11 bases to trimming and J lost 0 bases, with 14 bases between them. The CDR3 runs 14 residues. The CDR3 coding sequence is TGTGCCGGGAGGGGGGGGAGCTCTGGAAACACCATATATTTT. Translation gives CAGRGGSSGNTIYF.

The chain carries TRBV6-1 and TRBJ2-5; D could derive from TRBD1 or TRBD2 (5 bases each). Germline V gene data show CDR1 as MNHNS and CDR2 as SASEGT. The V and J ends lost 5 bases and 14 bases respectively, with 18 bases between them. The CDR3 consists of 12 residues. DNA of the CDR3: TGTGCCAGCAGTCCCCCTAGTGGGGGATTCTACTTC. Protein product: CASSPPSGGFYF.

CDR3 residues: CASSIGREATQYF. CDR3 bases: TGTGCCAGTAGTATAGGCAGGGAGGCGACCCAGTACTTC. The rearrangement links TRBV19 to TRBJ2-5, with TRBD2 as a possible D gene (6 bases). V was trimmed by 1 base and J by 7 bases, leaving 10 bases between them. This CDR3 comprises 13 residues. In germline, CDR1 is LNHDA, CDR2 SQIVND (reference sequence).

The V and J genes are TRBV30 and TRBJ1-1, with a weak D call TRBD1 (5 bases). Germline loops: CDR1 GTSNPN, CDR2 SVGIG (reference sequence). The CDR3 spans 15 residues. V dropped 2 bases and J dropped 0 bases, with 13 bases sitting between them. The CDR3 DNA follows: TGTGCCTGGAGTACAACGGGACGGATGAACACTGAAGCTTTCTTT. This encodes CAWSTTGRMNTEAFF. Supplemented by reference TRBV30 and TRBJ1-1, the full variable domain reads SQTIHQWPATLVQPVGSPLSLECTVEGTSNPNLYWYRQAAGRGLQLLFYSVGIGQISSEVPQNLSASRPQDRQFILSSKKLLLSDSGFYLCAWSTTGRMNTEAFFGQGTRLTVV.

Only one count was recorded for this clonotype. The chain recombines TRBV4-1 with TRBJ1-2; possibly TRBD1 for D (6 bases). Germline V gene sequence: CDR1 MGHRA, CDR2 YSYEKL. The CDR3 has 20 amino acids. Trimming removed 0 bases from V and 5 bases from J, with 28 bases in between. CDR3 sequence (DNA): TGCGCCAGCAGCCAAGAATCGGTATCGGGACACTCTAGTATGCGATATGGCTACACCTTC. It encodes CASSQESVSGHSSMRYGYTF.

This clonotype was picked up many times. The rearrangement links TRBV2 to TRBJ2-1; D remains unclear. CDR1 is SNHLY and CDR2 is FYNNEI in the germline V gene. V shed 1 base and J shed 2 bases, with 9 bases lying between them. CDR3 length: 15 amino acids. DNA of the CDR3: TGTGCCAGCAGTGAAGGCCACTTCACCTACAATGAGCAGTTCTTC. Protein sequence: CASSEGHFTYNEQFF.

This clonotype was observed many times. As DNA, the CDR3 is TGTGCCAGCACCAGACTAGCGGGAGCTTACGAGCAGTACTTC. Amino acids: CASTRLAGAYEQYF. The rearrangement uses TRBV6-1 and TRBJ2-7; TRBD2 matches 12 bases. The CDR3 is made up of 14 amino acids. After removal of 7 bases from V and 4 bases from J, the junction contained 5 bases not matched to a gene. Germline CDR1 MNHNS, CDR2 SASEGT.

This clonotype has only a few counts. The chain is built from TRBV6-1 and TRBJ1-4; no reliable D call. Germline V lookup: CDR1 MNHNS, CDR2 SASEGT. V gave up 5 bases and J gave up 0 bases, with 7 bases separating them. This CDR3 comprises 14 residues. Here the CDR3 reads CASSSQTTNEKLFF. The CDR3 DNA is TGTGCCAGCAGTTCACAGACAACTAATGAAAAACTGTTTTTT.

This clonotype turned up a few times. V and J are TRBV12-3 or TRBV12-4 and TRBJ1-2, with unresolved D. The germline V and J ends were trimmed by 2 bases and 6 bases, with 7 bases remaining between them. The length of the CDR3 is 12 residues. The CDR3 coding sequence is TGTGCCAGCAGTTTAAAGGGCGATGGCTACACCTTC. Residues: CASSLKGDGYTF.

This clonotype was recorded a few times. This chain connects TRBV7-9 to TRBJ2-1, with 7 bases aligning to TRBD2. Germline V gene sequence: CDR1 SEHNR, CDR2 FQNEAQ (reference sequence). This CDR3 is built from 17 residues. Unmatched junction bases numbered 13, after V lost 5 bases and J lost 3 bases. The chain's CDR3 is CASSPPELAPNYNEQFF. The CDR3 bases are TGTGCCAGCAGCCCACCCGAACTAGCGCCAAACTACAATGAGCAGTTCTTC.

This clonotype was counted only a few times. The rearrangement uses TRBV2 and TRBJ2-7; weak D call: TRBD2 (5 bases). Germline loops: CDR1 SNHLY, CDR2 FYNNEI. V was cut by 2 bases and J by 4 bases, with 12 bases left in between. The length of the CDR3 is 14 residues. CDR3 amino acids: CASSERGRRYEQYF. Here the CDR3 DNA reads TGTGCCAGCAGTGAACGGGGAAGGAGATACGAGCAGTACTTC.

CDR3: CSASRGWNTGELFF. The CDR3 nucleotides read TGCAGTGCTAGTCGCGGGTGGAACACCGGGGAGCTGTTTTTT. V usage is TRBV20-1 and J usage is TRBJ2-2; TRBD2 might be the D (5 bases). Trimming stripped 3 bases from V and 1 base from J, with 9 bases between. The CDR3 has 14 amino acids. Germline V gene sequence: CDR1 DFQATT, CDR2 SNEGSKA (reference sequence).

This clonotype came up a few times. The V gene is TRBV30, the J gene TRBJ1-3, with D tentatively TRBD1 (5 bases). V was cut by 5 bases and J by 0 bases, with 14 bases left in between. The V gene's germline CDR1 is GTSNPN and CDR2 SVGIG (reference sequence). The CDR3 has 15 residues. CDR3 nucleotides: TGTGCCTGGTATAGCGGACACCACTCTGGAAACACCATATATTTT. It encodes CAWYSGHHSGNTIYF.